The rows below give T cell receptor beta chains drawn from one sample of a study of blood T cell repertoires in COVID-19. Sequencing used immunoSEQ multiplex PCR; TCRdb keeps in-frame clones, though not all of them. The table records more than 60,000 clones, about 88% of them present only once. Source material: peripheral blood. These receptors originate from a woman aged 45-65 years with active or convalescent COVID-19. Both conserved end residues are part of each CDR3. Each record gives: J gene, clone size, D gene, V gene, CDR3 protein, CDR3 DNA. D genes are given only for firm matches. Clone size is not always given. Where it is, it says once, few, many or a class for expanded clones.

j_call: TRBJ2-3
clone_size: -
d_call: TRBD1
v_call: TRBV5-6
cdr3_aa: CASSWDRSTDTQYF
cdr3_nt: TGTGCCAGCAGCTGGGACAGGAGCACAGATACGCAGTATTTT

j_call: TRBJ2-3
clone_size: once
d_call: TRBD2
v_call: TRBV5-1
cdr3_aa: CASSTSGSTDTQYF
cdr3_nt: TGCGCCAGCAGTACTAGCGGGAGCACAGATACGCAGTATTTT

j_call: TRBJ2-1
clone_size: -
d_call: TRBD2
v_call: TRBV11-2
cdr3_aa: CASSLVAGTRTGEQFF
cdr3_nt: TGTGCCAGCAGCTTAGTCGCCGGGACTAGGACGGGTGAGCAGTTCTTC

j_call: TRBJ2-3
clone_size: -
d_call: TRBD2
v_call: TRBV6-4
cdr3_aa: CASSTNYAGGTDTQYF
cdr3_nt: TGTGCCAGCAGTACCAATTATGCGGGAGGCACAGATACGCAGTATTTT

j_call: TRBJ1-4
clone_size: once
d_call: -
v_call: TRBV6-1
cdr3_aa: CASSEVGVATNEKLFF
cdr3_nt: TGTGCCAGCAGTGAGGTCGGGGTGGCAACTAATGAAAAACTGTTTTTT

j_call: TRBJ1-2
clone_size: -
d_call: -
v_call: TRBV7-8
cdr3_aa: CASSPLGGSNYGYTF
cdr3_nt: TGTGCCAGCAGCCCATTGGGGGGGTCTAACTATGGCTACACCTTC

j_call: TRBJ2-4
clone_size: -
d_call: TRBD2
v_call: TRBV5-6
cdr3_aa: CASSLWLAGGRKNIQYF
cdr3_nt: TGTGCCAGCAGCTTGTGGTTAGCGGGAGGGAGAAAAAACATTCAGTACTTC

j_call: TRBJ1-1
clone_size: once
d_call: TRBD1
v_call: TRBV29-1
cdr3_aa: CSVEGIDGTGTGKNTEAFF
cdr3_nt: TGCAGCGTTGAGGGAATTGACGGGACAGGGACGGGCAAGAACACTGAAGCTTTCTTT

j_call: TRBJ2-3
clone_size: -
d_call: -
v_call: TRBV27
cdr3_aa: CASRRGQTTDTQYF
cdr3_nt: TGTGCCAGCAGAAGGGGTCAGACCACAGATACGCAGTATTTT

j_call: TRBJ2-5
clone_size: -
d_call: -
v_call: TRBV2
cdr3_aa: CASSGRDSYF
cdr3_nt: TGTGCCAGCAGTGGCCGGGACTCGTACTTC

j_call: TRBJ2-7
clone_size: -
d_call: -
v_call: TRBV18
cdr3_aa: CASSPTRDGSYEQYF
cdr3_nt: TGTGCCAGCTCACCAACCAGGGATGGGTCCTACGAGCAGTACTTC

j_call: TRBJ1-1
clone_size: -
d_call: TRBD1
v_call: TRBV5-1
cdr3_aa: CASSQGQNLEAFF
cdr3_nt: TGCGCCAGCAGCCAGGGACAGAACCTAGAAGCTTTCTTT

j_call: TRBJ2-7
clone_size: -
d_call: TRBD2
v_call: TRBV5-4
cdr3_aa: CASSPPGLTVLEQYF
cdr3_nt: TGTGCCAGCAGCCCCCCGGGACTAACCGTCCTCGAGCAGTACTTC

j_call: TRBJ2-3
clone_size: -
d_call: TRBD1
v_call: TRBV5-1
cdr3_aa: CASSSGPGQVDGDTQYF
cdr3_nt: TGCGCCAGCAGCTCGGGACCGGGACAGGTGGATGGGGATACGCAGTATTTT

j_call: TRBJ1-5
clone_size: -
d_call: TRBD1
v_call: TRBV11-3
cdr3_aa: CASSARDRDRQPQHF
cdr3_nt: TGTGCCAGCAGCGCCCGGGACAGGGACCGTCAGCCCCAGCATTTT

j_call: TRBJ1-2
clone_size: -
d_call: TRBD1
v_call: TRBV4-2
cdr3_aa: CASSQDEQGYYGYTF
cdr3_nt: TGTGCCAGCAGCCAAGACGAACAGGGGTACTATGGCTACACCTTC

j_call: TRBJ1-6
clone_size: many
d_call: -
v_call: TRBV25-1
cdr3_aa: CASSHGQLNSPLHF
cdr3_nt: TGTGCCAGCAGCCACGGACAGCTTAATTCACCCCTCCACTTT

j_call: TRBJ1-1
clone_size: once
d_call: TRBD1
v_call: TRBV30
cdr3_aa: CAWSLDRDEAFF
cdr3_nt: TGTGCCTGGAGTTTGGACAGGGATGAAGCTTTCTTT